Presented here are 12 T cell receptor beta chains from one specimen sequenced in a study of beta chain features in type 1 diabetes. General observations from the study: TCRB CDR3s from Type 1 diabetes patients were moderately but significantly shorter in all four CD4+ subsets.

Sequencing targeted expressed TCRB transcripts, as all isolated RNA had been reverse transcribed. Using immunoSEQ multiplex PCR, the repertoire was profiled, and TCRdb retains in-frame clones only, with some absent. Of around 650,000 clones listed, under 15% are singletons. Antigens for these TCRs are unknown. Sequencing was carried out using naive CD4+ T cells from blood. The source is a man between 25 and 39 years old with type 1 diabetes.

The rearrangement joins TRBV5-1 to TRBJ2-2; D unclear. Germline V gives CDR1 SGHRS, CDR2 YFSETQ. Trimming took 4 bases from V and 7 from J, leaving 17 bases between them. This CDR3 spans 15 amino acids. CDR3: CASSATTPVLGELFF. CDR3 nucleotides: TGCGCCAGCAGCGCGACGACCCCGGTCCTCGGGGAGCTGTTTTTT.

This clone was seen only a few times. The rearrangement links TRBV4-1 to TRBJ1-2; 7 nucleotides align to TRBD1. The CDR3 has 15 amino acids. The germline V gene encodes CDR1 MGHRA and CDR2 YSYEKL. Trimming took 1 base from V and 8 from J; bases not matched to a gene: 10. The CDR3 DNA reads as TGCGCCAGCAGCCAAGGGACGGACAGGCTAGAGGGCTACACCTTC. Protein: CASSQGTDRLEGYTF.

This clone was detected only a few times. The V call is TRBV19, the J call TRBJ2-2, with no clear D. The germline V gene encodes CDR1 LNHDA and CDR2 SQIVND (reference sequence). This CDR3 contains 8 residues. CDR3 bases: TGTTTGGAAGGGGAGCTGTTTTTT. Its protein is CLEGELFF.

Concerning this clone itself: Other nucleotide sequences from this sample produce the same CDR3. This sequence joins TRBV11-2 and TRBJ1-5, with D unclear. Germline-derived CDR1 and CDR2 are SGHAT and FQNNGV. The germline V and J ends were trimmed by 5 bases and 7 bases, with 12 bases remaining between them. The CDR3 covers 13 residues. The CDR3 region is CASSLVGGQPQHF. The CDR3, as DNA: TGTGCCAGCAGCCTCGTAGGTGGCCAGCCCCAGCATTTT. Combining the CDR3 with reference TRBV11-2 and TRBJ1-5 gives the whole variable domain EAGVAQSPRYKIIEKRQSVAFWCNPISGHATLYWYQQILGQGPKLLIQFQNNGVVDDSQLPKDRFSAERLKGVDSTLKIQPAKLEDSAVYLCASSLVGGQPQHFGDGTRLSIL.

CDR3 loop: CASSQGRGQAFTEAFF. The CDR3 DNA follows: TGTGCCAGCAGCCAAGGTCGCGGTCAGGCATTTACTGAAGCTTTCTTT. The chain couples TRBV4-2 to TRBJ1-1, with D hard to call. V gave up 1 base and J gave up 5 bases, with 17 bases separating them. CDR1 and CDR2 (germline): LGHNA, YNFKEQ. The CDR3 has 16 amino acids.

This clone has a handful of counts. The genes are TRBV9 and TRBJ2-4; TRBD2 matches 15 bases. This CDR3 is 15 amino acids long. Trimming took 4 bases from V and 10 from J; bases not matched to a gene: 6. Looked up from germline, CDR1 is SGDLS and CDR2 is YYNGEE. As DNA, the CDR3 is TGTGCCAGCAGCTCCCCCGGGACTAGCGGGGGGATTCAGTACTTC. Translation: CASSSPGTSGGIQYF.

J is TRBJ2-7 and V is TRBV5-6; TRBD1 matches at 8 bases. Germline V lookup: CDR1 SGHDT, CDR2 YYEEEE. There are 15 residues in the CDR3. Germline trimming cut 3 bases from V and 3 bases from J; bases unmatched to any gene: 8. The CDR3 nucleotides read TGTGCCAGCAGCTCGAGACAGGGGAAGTTCTACGAGCAGTACTTC. This translates into CASSSRQGKFYEQYF. The whole variable domain, remainder taken from reference TRBV5-6 and TRBJ2-7, is DAGVTQSPTHLIKTRGQQVTLRCSPKSGHDTVSWYQQALGQGPQFIFQYYEEEERQRGNFPDRFSGHQFPNYSSELNVNALLLGDSALYLCASSSRQGKFYEQYFGPGTRLTVT.

The chain joins TRBV19 to TRBJ2-5; 7 nucleotides align to TRBD2. V shed 6 bases and J 3 bases; nucleotides not matched to a gene: 4. CDR3 length equals 13 residues. CDR1 and CDR2 (germline): LNHDA, SQIVND (reference sequence). The CDR3 sequence is CASSFREEETQYF. Here the CDR3 DNA reads TGTGCCAGTAGCTTTCGGGAGGAAGAGACCCAGTACTTC.

The chain uses TRBV7-2 and TRBJ2-3, with a possible D match to TRBD2 (5 bases). From germline, CDR1 is SGHTA and CDR2 FQGNSA. Between the trimmed V and J ends, which lost 2 bases and 5 bases, there was a span of 17 bases. The CDR3 spans 16 residues. CDR3 in DNA: TGTGCCAGCAGCTTATCTTCTGCGGGCTCCCAAGATACGCAGTATTTT. Protein: CASSLSSAGSQDTQYF. Full variable domain (missing parts from reference TRBV7-2 and TRBJ2-3): GAGVSQSPSNKVTEKGKDVELRCDPISGHTALYWYRQSLGQGLEFLIYFQGNSAPDKSGLPSDRFSAERTGGSVSTLTIQRTQQEDSAVYLCASSLSSAGSQDTQYFGPGTRLTVL.

This clone was observed a handful of times. The rearrangement links TRBV9 to TRBJ2-1; 7 nucleotides agree with TRBD1. The CDR3 consists of 14 residues. CDR1 SGDLS and CDR2 YYNGEE come from the germline V gene. V trimming: 0 bases; J trimming: 7 bases; junction bases outside the gene matches: 4. The CDR3 sequence: CASSVAVQGNEQFF. The CDR3 DNA reads as TGTGCCAGCAGCGTAGCGGTACAGGGGAATGAGCAGTTCTTC.

This clone turned up a few times. The chain employs TRBV4-1 and TRBJ2-7; perhaps TRBD2 as D (5 bases). CDR1 is MGHRA and CDR2 is YSYEKL in the germline V gene. The CDR3 consists of 15 residues. V was pared by 4 bases and J by 2 bases, with 15 bases between. The CDR3 DNA is TGCGCCAGCAGCCCCCTCGGGGAGCGAACCTACGAGCAGTACTTC. It specifies CASSPLGERTYEQYF.

The gene calls are TRBV29-1 and TRBJ2-3, with D possibly being TRBD1 (6 bases). CDR3 length equals 13 residues. V dropped 7 bases and J dropped 4 bases, with 15 bases sitting between them. CDR1 is SQVTM and CDR2 is ANQGSEA in the germline V gene. CDR3 DNA: TGCAGCGACCGCGGTTCAGGGGCAGATACGCAGTATTTT. Its protein is CSDRGSGADTQYF.